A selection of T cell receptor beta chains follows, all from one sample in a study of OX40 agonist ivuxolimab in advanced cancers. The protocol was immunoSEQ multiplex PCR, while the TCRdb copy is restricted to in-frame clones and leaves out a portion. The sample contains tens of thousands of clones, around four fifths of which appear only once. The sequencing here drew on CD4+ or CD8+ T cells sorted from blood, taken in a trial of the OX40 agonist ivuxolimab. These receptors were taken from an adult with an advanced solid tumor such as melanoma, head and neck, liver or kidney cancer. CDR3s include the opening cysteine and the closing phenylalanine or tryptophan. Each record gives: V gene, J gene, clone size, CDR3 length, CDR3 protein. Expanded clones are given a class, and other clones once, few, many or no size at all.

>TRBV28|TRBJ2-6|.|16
CASIGRSESGANVLTF
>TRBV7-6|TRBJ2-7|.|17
CASSPAAGAPLSYEQYF
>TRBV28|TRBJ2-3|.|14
CASSIAGVLDTQYF
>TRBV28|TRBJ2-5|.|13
CASSLGTSETQYF
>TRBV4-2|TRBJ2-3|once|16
CASSHTSGGAGDTQYF
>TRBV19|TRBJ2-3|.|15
CASSSSGTRGDTQYF
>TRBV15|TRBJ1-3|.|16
CATSSRTGLPGNTIYF
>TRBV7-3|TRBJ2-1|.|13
CASSLRQEAEQFF
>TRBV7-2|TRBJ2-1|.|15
CASSFKAGGYNEQFF
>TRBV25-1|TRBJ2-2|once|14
CASTRESNTGELFF
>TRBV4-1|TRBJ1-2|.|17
CASSQDTGGDLDYGYTF
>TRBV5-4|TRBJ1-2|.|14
CASRLQGANYGYTF
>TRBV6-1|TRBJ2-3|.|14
CASRRLASTDTQYF
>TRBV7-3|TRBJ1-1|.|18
CASSPWTAHGLMNTEAFF
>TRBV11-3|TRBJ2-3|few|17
CASSLSWGARGTDTQYF
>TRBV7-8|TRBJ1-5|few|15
CASSLAVEGNQPQHF
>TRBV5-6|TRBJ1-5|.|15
CASSLFRGSNQPQHF
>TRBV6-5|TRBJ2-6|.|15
CASSLTISGANVLTF
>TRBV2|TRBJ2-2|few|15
CASSVDQGFTGELFF
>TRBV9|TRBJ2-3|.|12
CASSVEADTQYF
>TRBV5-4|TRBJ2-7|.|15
CASSLDTETTYEQYF
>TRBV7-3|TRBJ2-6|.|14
CASSLQAGANVLTF
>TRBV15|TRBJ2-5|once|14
CATSRERFQETQYF
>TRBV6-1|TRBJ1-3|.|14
CATGSGGSGNTIYF
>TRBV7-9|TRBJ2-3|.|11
CASSSSDTQYF
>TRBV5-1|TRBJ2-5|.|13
CASSLGQKETQYF